This T cell receptor (beta chain) was captured in a study of shared clonotypes between healthy human individuals. Whole-study results and caveats: What limited the represented genetic and exposure-history diversity was the small number of donors. Generation probability values for non-shared clonotypes were lower than those for clonotypes shared by all four donors.

A word on this clone: What it recognizes is unknown.

In the source study's methods: Filtering was not the same, since immunoSEQ gave junction-only sequences without quality scores. The data were produced by immunoSEQ multiplex PCR, yet TCRdb's version contains in-frame clones alone and is incomplete. V and J calls plus clone size are reproduced from that table; the DNA served to infer D and trimming. The table includes around 2,000,000 clones, about 93% detected once. Germline V gene sequence: CDR1 MNHEY, CDR2 SMNVEV (reference sequence). The CDR3 consists of 14 residues. V lost 5 bases, J lost 5 bases, and 15 bases lay in between. CD8 cells regarded as naive lacked CD45RO, were positively chosen for CCR7, and omitted terminally differentiated effector memory CD45RA+ cells.

The chain employs TRBV27 and TRBJ1-2, with D possibly matching TRBD1 (6 bases). Sequencing was carried out using naive CD8+ T cells from PBMCs. The sequence was collected from a man aged 18 to 29 in good health. Some clones in this sample may be carry-over from other donors' samples. The CDR3 sequence: CASSPFGTSYGYTF. The CDR3 region has the DNA TGTGCCAGCAGTCCCTTCGGGACATCGTATGGCTACACCTTC.